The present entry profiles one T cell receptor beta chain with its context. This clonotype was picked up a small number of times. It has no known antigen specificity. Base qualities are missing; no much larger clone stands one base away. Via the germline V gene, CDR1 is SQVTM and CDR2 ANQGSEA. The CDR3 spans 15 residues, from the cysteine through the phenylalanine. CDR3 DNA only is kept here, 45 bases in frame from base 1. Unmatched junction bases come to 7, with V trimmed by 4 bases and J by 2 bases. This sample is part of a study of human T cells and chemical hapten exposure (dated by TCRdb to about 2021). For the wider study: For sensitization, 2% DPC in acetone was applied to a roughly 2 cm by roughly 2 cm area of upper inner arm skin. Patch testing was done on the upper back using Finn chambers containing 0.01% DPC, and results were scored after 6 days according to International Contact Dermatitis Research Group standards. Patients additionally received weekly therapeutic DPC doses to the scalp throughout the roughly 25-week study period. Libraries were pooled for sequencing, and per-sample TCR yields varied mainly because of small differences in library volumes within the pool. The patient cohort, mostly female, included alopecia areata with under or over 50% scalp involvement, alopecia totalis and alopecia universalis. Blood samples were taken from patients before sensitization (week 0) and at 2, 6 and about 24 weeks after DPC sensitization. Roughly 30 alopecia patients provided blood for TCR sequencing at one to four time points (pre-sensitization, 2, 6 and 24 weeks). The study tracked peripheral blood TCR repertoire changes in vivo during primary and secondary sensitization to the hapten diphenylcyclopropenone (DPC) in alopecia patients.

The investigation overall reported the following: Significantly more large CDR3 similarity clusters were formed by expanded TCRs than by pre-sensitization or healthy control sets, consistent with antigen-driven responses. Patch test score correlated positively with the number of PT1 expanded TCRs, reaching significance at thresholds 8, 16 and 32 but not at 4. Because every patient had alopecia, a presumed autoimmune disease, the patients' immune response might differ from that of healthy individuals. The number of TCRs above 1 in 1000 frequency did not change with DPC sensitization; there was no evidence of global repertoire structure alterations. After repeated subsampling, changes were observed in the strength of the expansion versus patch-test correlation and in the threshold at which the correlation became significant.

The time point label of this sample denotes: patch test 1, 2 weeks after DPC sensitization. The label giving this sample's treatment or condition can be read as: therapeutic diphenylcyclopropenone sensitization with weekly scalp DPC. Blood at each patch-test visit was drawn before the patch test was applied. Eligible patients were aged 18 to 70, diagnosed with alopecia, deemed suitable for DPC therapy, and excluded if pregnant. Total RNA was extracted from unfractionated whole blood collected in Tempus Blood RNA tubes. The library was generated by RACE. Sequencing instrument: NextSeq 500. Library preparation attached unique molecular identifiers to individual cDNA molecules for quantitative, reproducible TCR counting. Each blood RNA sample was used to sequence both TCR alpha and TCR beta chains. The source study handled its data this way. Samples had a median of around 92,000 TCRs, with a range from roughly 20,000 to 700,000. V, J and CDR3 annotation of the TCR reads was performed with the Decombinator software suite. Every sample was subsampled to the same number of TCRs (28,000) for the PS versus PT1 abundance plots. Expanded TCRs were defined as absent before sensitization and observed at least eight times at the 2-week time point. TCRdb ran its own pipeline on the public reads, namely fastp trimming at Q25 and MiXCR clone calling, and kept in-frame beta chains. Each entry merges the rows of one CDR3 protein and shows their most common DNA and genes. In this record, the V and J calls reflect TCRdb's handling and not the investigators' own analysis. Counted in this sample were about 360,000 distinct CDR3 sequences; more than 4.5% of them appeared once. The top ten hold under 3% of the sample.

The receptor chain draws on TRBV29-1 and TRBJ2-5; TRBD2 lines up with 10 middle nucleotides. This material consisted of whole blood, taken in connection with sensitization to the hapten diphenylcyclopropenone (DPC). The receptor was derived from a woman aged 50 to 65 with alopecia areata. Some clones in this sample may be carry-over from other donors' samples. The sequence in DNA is TGCAGCGTTGTCGGACTAGCGGACTCACAAGAGACCCAGTACTTC. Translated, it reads CSVVGLADSQETQYF.